This record concerns one TCR beta chain sequence. The antigen is undetermined. The CDR3 sequence is 14 residues long. The V gene lost 1 base and the J gene lost 5 bases, with 11 bases spanning the gap. In germline, CDR1 is SGHTA, CDR2 FQGNSA. The source of the sample is a study of T cell responses to AZD1222 COVID-19 vaccine. Study-level points and caveats: With dominance at 160-218 and 743-854, vaccine-associated CD4 TCRs spanned spike. With two AZD1222 doses given, Spike-specific TCR breadth and depth both rose. Variant regions that are unmutated are reportedly the target of nearly half of spike-specific TCRs.

Here immunoSEQ multiplex PCR was the method, and the copy in TCRdb shows in-frame clones only, minus some. The sample records 170,000 or so clones, about 93% being singletons. Sample: peripheral blood, taken 28 days after the second dose of the MenACWY control vaccine. This sequence originates from an adult who received the MenACWY meningococcal vaccine as a control. The rearrangement uses TRBV7-2 and TRBJ2-5; D call uncertain. The CDR3 DNA reads as TGTGCCAGCAGCTTAGGTACCTGGGGTGAGACCCAGTACTTC. It codes for CASSLGTWGETQYF.